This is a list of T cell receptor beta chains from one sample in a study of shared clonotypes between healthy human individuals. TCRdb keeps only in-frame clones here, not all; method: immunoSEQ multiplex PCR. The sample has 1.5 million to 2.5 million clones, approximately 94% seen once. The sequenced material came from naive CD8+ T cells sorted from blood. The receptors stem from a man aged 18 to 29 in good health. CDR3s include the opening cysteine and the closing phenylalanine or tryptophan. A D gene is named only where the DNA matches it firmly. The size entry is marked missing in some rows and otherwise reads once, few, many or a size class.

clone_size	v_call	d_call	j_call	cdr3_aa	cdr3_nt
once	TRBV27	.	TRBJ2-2	CASKKGDYGELFF	TGTGCCAGCAAGAAAGGGGATTATGGGGAGCTGTTTTTT
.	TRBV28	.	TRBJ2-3	CASSSRQDVSTDTQYF	TGTGCCAGCAGTTCCCGACAGGACGTTAGCACAGATACGCAGTATTTT
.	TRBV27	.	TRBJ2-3	CASRPHPGSTDTQYF	TGTGCCAGCAGGCCGCATCCAGGTAGCACAGATACGCAGTATTTT
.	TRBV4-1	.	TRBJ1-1	CASSQQAMNTEAFF	TGCGCCAGCAGCCAACAGGCCATGAACACTGAAGCTTTCTTT
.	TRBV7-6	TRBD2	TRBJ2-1	CASSVTSGLGNEQFF	TGTGCCAGCAGCGTCACTAGCGGCTTGGGCAATGAGCAGTTCTTC
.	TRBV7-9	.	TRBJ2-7	CASSSPGSYEQYF	TGTGCCAGCAGCTCCCCCGGGTCCTACGAGCAGTACTTC
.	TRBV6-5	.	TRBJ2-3	CASSYSGQSGDTQYF	TGTGCCAGCAGTTACTCGGGTCAGTCGGGGGATACGCAGTATTTT
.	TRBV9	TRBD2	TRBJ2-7	CASSASGGPYEQYF	TGTGCCAGCAGCGCTAGCGGGGGGCCCTACGAGCAGTACTTC
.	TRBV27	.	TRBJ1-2	CASSLKGPSSYGYTF	TGTGCCAGCAGTTTAAAAGGACCCTCGTCCTATGGCTACACCTTC
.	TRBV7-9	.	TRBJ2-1	CASSLTGNNEQFF	TGTGCCAGCAGCTTGACCGGGAACAATGAGCAGTTCTTC
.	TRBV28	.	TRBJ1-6	CASSFPAPMGSPLHF	TGTGCCAGCAGTTTCCCCGCCCCCATGGGTTCACCCCTCCACTTT
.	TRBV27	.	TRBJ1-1	CASSLLGEGLNTEAFF	TGTGCCAGCAGTTTATTAGGGGAGGGCTTGAACACTGAAGCTTTCTTT
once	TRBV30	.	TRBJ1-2	CAWNGLSYGYTF	TGTGCCTGGAACGGTCTTTCCTATGGCTACACCTTC
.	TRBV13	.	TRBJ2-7	CASSPPRLYEQYF	TGTGCCAGCAGCCCTCCAAGGCTGTACGAGCAGTACTTC
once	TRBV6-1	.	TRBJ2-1	CASSNGYNEQFF	TGTGCCAGCAGTAACGGCTACAATGAGCAGTTCTTC
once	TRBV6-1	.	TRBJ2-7	CASSEASTLLTEQYF	TGTGCCAGCAGTGAAGCGAGCACTTTGCTGACTGAGCAGTACTTC